The 28 T cell receptor beta chains below come from one sample, sequenced in a study of T cells expressing NK-cell markers. TCRdb reanalyzed the 5' RACE reads, giving one entry per CDR3 protein sequence and no DNA. The specimen's table records 350,000 to 500,000 distinct CDR3 sequences. The sequencing input was blood T cells: a sorted CD56 or NKG2C T cell subset, CD4+ or CD8+ T cells, or bulk PBMC T cells (not recorded which). These receptors came from a woman aged 18 to 75 in good health.

The chain couples TRBV30 to TRBJ2-1; no DNA is available, so the TRBD2 call from TCRdb remains unchecked. There are 15 residues in the CDR3. Germline assignment: CDR1 GTSNPN and CDR2 SVGIG (reference sequence). This CDR3 reads CAWSLGLAGSNEQFF.

V usage is TRBV7-9 and J usage is TRBJ2-1. CDR1 and CDR2 (germline): SEHNR, FQNEAQ (reference sequence). The CDR3 is made up of 13 amino acids. The CDR3 reads CASTQDDHNEQFF.

The rearrangement uses TRBV7-2 and TRBJ2-1. Germline CDR1 SGHTA, CDR2 FQGNSA. The CDR3 is made up of 17 amino acids. CDR3 sequence: CASSLRGLIGTYNEQFF.

The V call is TRBV5-1, the J call TRBJ1-6; TCRdb gives TRBD1 as the D gene, but with no DNA this cannot be confirmed. This CDR3 is built from 14 residues. Germline V CDR1 and CDR2: SGHRS, YFSETQ. CDR3 residues: CASSRSGFGSPLHF.

The chain links TRBV12-3 or TRBV12-4 to TRBJ2-7; the D gene TCRdb calls, TRBD2, cannot be checked with no DNA. This CDR3 spans 14 amino acids. The CDR3 here is CASSPGTSRYEQYF.

The chain recombines TRBV4-1 with TRBJ1-5; TCRdb picks TRBD1, but there is no DNA to check that call. This CDR3 spans 17 amino acids. Germline loops: CDR1 MGHRA, CDR2 YSYEKL. The CDR3 spells CASSQDFWRDIREAQHF.

This chain connects TRBV27 to TRBJ1-1; the D call from TCRdb, TRBD1, cannot be confirmed without DNA. The CDR3 sequence is 14 residues long. Germline V CDR1 and CDR2: MNHEY, SMNVEV (reference sequence). CDR3 residues: CASSLRIEGTEAFF.

This CDR3 is CASSHNGARHGYTF. The rearrangement uses TRBV6-2 or TRBV6-3 and TRBJ1-2. The CDR3 spans 14 residues. Germline V gives CDR1 MNHEY, CDR2 SVGEGT.

The CDR3 loop is CASSQDPSRSSGNTIYF. This chain joins TRBV4-3 and TRBJ1-3. The length of the CDR3 is 17 residues. Germline assignment: CDR1 LGHNA and CDR2 YSLEER.

This chain links TRBV5-6 with TRBJ2-7; TCRdb lists TRBD2, though no DNA is available to test this call. The CDR3 length is 16 residues. Germline CDR1 reads SGHDT; CDR2 reads YYEEEE. This CDR3 reads CASSYASGGVAYEQYF.

The chain joins TRBV11-2 to TRBJ2-1; TCRdb designates TRBD2, a call that cannot be tested without DNA. Germline V gene sequence: CDR1 SGHAT, CDR2 FQNNGV. The CDR3 runs 15 residues. CDR3: CASSKVGGPDNEQFF.

The chain uses TRBV7-9 and TRBJ1-1; the TCRdb D gene call, TRBD1, has no DNA to confirm it. The CDR3 loop spans 15 amino acids. The V gene's germline CDR1 is SEHNR and CDR2 FQNEAQ (reference sequence). CDR3 protein: CASSSTQGEDTEAFF.

This chain's CDR3 is CSALSGSPQETQYF. The V and J genes are TRBV20-1 and TRBJ2-5; TCRdb designates TRBD1, a call that cannot be tested without DNA. The CDR3 has 14 amino acids. CDR1 is DFQATT, CDR2 SNEGSKA, per germline (reference sequence).

The chain joins TRBV28 to TRBJ2-5; TCRdb picks TRBD2, but there is no DNA to check that call. Looked up from germline, CDR1 is MDHEN and CDR2 is SYDVKM. The CDR3 sequence is 15 residues long. This CDR3 is CASSFLAGGKETQYF.

This rearrangement joins TRBV7-2 to TRBJ2-3. The CDR3 length is 12 residues. Germline CDR1 is SGHTA and CDR2 is FQGNSA. The CDR3 spells CASSFWADTKYF.

This chain connects TRBV7-9 to TRBJ2-5; TCRdb names TRBD1, which stays unverified in the absence of DNA. The CDR3 length is 16 residues. Looked up from germline, CDR1 is SEHNR and CDR2 is FQNEAQ (reference sequence). The CDR3 loop is CASSLDGTAFQETQYF. Complete variable domain (other parts from reference TRBV7-9 and TRBJ2-5): DTGVSQNPRHKITKRGQNVTFRCDPISEHNRLYWYRQTLGQGPEFLTYFQNEAQLEKSRLLSDRFSAERPKGSFSTLEIQRTEQGDSAMYLCASSLDGTAFQETQYFGPGTRLLVL.

The rearrangement uses TRBV20-1 and TRBJ1-4; TCRdb proposes TRBD1, but this gene call is untestable without DNA. Looked up from germline, CDR1 is DFQATT and CDR2 is SNEGSKA (reference sequence). The CDR3 totals 13 residues. The chain's CDR3 is CSAGPGRNEKLFF.

The chain is built from TRBV7-2 and TRBJ2-5; the TCRdb D gene call, TRBD1, has no DNA to confirm it. The CDR3 extends over 13 amino acids. The germline V gene has CDR1 SGHTA and CDR2 FQGNSA. The CDR3 reads CASSPLRGETQYF. The whole variable domain, remainder taken from reference TRBV7-2 and TRBJ2-5, is GAGVSQSPSNKVTEKGKDVELRCDPISGHTALYWYRQSLGQGLEFLIYFQGNSAPDKSGLPSDRFSAERTGGSVSTLTIQRTQQEDSAVYLCASSPLRGETQYFGPGTRLLVL.

This sequence joins TRBV7-3 and TRBJ1-2. The CDR3 totals 16 residues. Germline V CDR1 and CDR2: SGHTA, FQGTGA. The CDR3 spells CASSLPRTVANYGYTF.

This rearrangement joins TRBV20-1 to TRBJ2-1; TCRdb lists TRBD2, though no DNA is available to test this call. The CDR3 runs 17 residues. Germline V gene sequence: CDR1 DFQATT, CDR2 SNEGSKA (reference sequence). CDR3 region: CSARAGSGASSYNEQFF.

The CDR3 protein is CSGTQGVGGYGYTF. The chain employs TRBV29-1 and TRBJ1-2; TCRdb outputs TRBD1, but without DNA this stays unchecked. The CDR3 loop spans 14 amino acids. Germline CDR1 SQVTM, CDR2 ANQGSEA.

The V gene is TRBV5-1, the J gene TRBJ2-1; TCRdb proposes TRBD2, but this gene call is untestable without DNA. Germline CDR1 reads SGHRS; CDR2 reads YFSETQ. The CDR3 consists of 15 residues. This CDR3 is CASTGLAGSYNEQFF. Supplemented by reference TRBV5-1 and TRBJ2-1, the full variable domain reads KAGVTQTPRYLIKTRGQQVTLSCSPISGHRSVSWYQQTPGQGLQFLFEYFSETQRNKGNFPGRFSGRQFSNSRSEMNVSTLELGDSALYLCASTGLAGSYNEQFFGPGTRLTVL.

This chain joins TRBV3-1 and TRBJ2-3; the D call from TCRdb, TRBD1, cannot be confirmed without DNA. Germline V CDR1 and CDR2: LGHDT, YNNKEL (reference sequence). The CDR3 is 16 amino acids. The CDR3 reads CASSQDPGQGADTQYF.

The chain has TRBV7-2 and TRBJ2-1. The CDR3 contains 12 residues. The germline gives CDR1 SGHTA, CDR2 FQGNSA. The CDR3 spells CASSLDIATQFF.

This chain connects TRBV27 to TRBJ2-3. The CDR3 extends over 16 amino acids. Germline V CDR1 and CDR2: MNHEY, SMNVEV (reference sequence). CDR3 in amino acids: CASSLGNLLRADTQYF.

The rearrangement joins TRBV7-9 to TRBJ2-1; TCRdb picks TRBD2, but there is no DNA to check that call. This CDR3 contains 15 residues. Per the germline V gene, CDR1 is SEHNR and CDR2 is FQNEAQ (reference sequence). The CDR3 reads CASSSRTSVPNEQFF.

The chain has TRBV18 and TRBJ2-2; the TCRdb call, TRBD1, lacks DNA for checking. CDR1 is KGHSH, CDR2 LQKENI, per germline. The CDR3 sequence is 15 residues long. CDR3 amino acids: CASSPRTGETGELFF.

This rearrangement joins TRBV25-1 to TRBJ1-1; the TRBD1 assignment by TCRdb is unverifiable without DNA. The CDR3 is made up of 11 amino acids. Per the germline V gene, CDR1 is MGHDK and CDR2 is SYGVNS. The CDR3 reads CASGRGREAFF.